These T cell receptor beta chains were read from a single sample in a study of shared clonotypes between healthy human individuals. The assay was immunoSEQ multiplex PCR, and TCRdb's table has in-frame clones only and misses some. The sample records about 750,000 clones, about 91% being singletons. The specimen was naive CD8+ T cells sorted from blood. These receptors all come from a man aged 30 to 45 in good health. Both conserved end residues are part of each CDR3. A D gene is named only where the DNA matches it firmly. Clone size is stated in some rows and not others, as once, few, many or a class when expanded.

v_gene	abundance	j_gene	d_gene	CDR3aa	CDR3nt
TRBV2	-	TRBJ2-7	-	CASISGRIYEQYF	TGTGCCAGCATATCGGGACGGATCTACGAGCAGTACTTC
TRBV4-1	-	TRBJ1-2	-	CASSQEKSPGFSNYGYTF	TGCGCCAGCAGCCAAGAAAAAAGCCCCGGATTTTCGAACTATGGCTACACCTTC
TRBV10-2	-	TRBJ2-5	-	CAIVSGETQYF	TGCGCCATCGTGTCGGGCGAGACCCAGTACTTC
TRBV19	-	TRBJ2-7	TRBD2	CASSIALGLYYEQYF	TGTGCCAGTAGTATAGCCCTGGGACTATACTACGAGCAGTACTTC
TRBV27	once	TRBJ2-7	-	CASSMTDSYEQYF	TGTGCCAGCAGCATGACAGACTCCTACGAGCAGTACTTC
TRBV7-6	-	TRBJ2-1	-	CASSLTPDRLYNEQFF	TGTGCCAGCAGCTTAACCCCGGACCGATTGTACAATGAGCAGTTCTTC
TRBV4-3	-	TRBJ1-5	-	CASSLTGNSNQPQHF	TGCGCCAGCAGCCTGACAGGCAATAGCAATCAGCCCCAGCATTTT
TRBV11-2	-	TRBJ2-7	-	CASSLVSEQYF	TGTGCCAGCAGCTTAGTCAGCGAGCAGTACTTC
TRBV11-2	-	TRBJ2-7	-	CASSLRQSSYEQYF	TGTGCCAGCAGCTTACGGCAGTCCTCCTACGAGCAGTACTTC
TRBV10-1	-	TRBJ2-7	TRBD1	CASSERTGILYEQYF	TGCGCCAGCAGTGAAAGGACAGGGATTTTGTACGAGCAGTACTTC
TRBV25-1	few	TRBJ2-2	-	CASDVGGELFF	TGTGCCAGCGACGTGGGCGGGGAGCTGTTTTTT
TRBV2	-	TRBJ2-7	-	CASSEGGRDLYEQYF	TGTGCCAGCAGTGAAGGGGGGCGAGACCTCTACGAGCAGTACTTC
TRBV19	-	TRBJ1-5	-	CASSTQTVIGQPQHF	TGTGCCAGTAGTACCCAGACAGTTATTGGTCAGCCCCAGCATTTT
TRBV2	-	TRBJ1-2	-	CASSEARGRYYGYTF	TGTGCCAGCAGTGAAGCGCGAGGACGATACTATGGCTACACCTTC
TRBV11-2	-	TRBJ2-1	TRBD2	CASRHTSGRALFNEQFF	TGTGCCAGCAGGCACACTAGCGGGAGGGCCCTTTTCAATGAGCAGTTCTTC
TRBV28	-	TRBJ2-1	-	CASSLSGSDEQFF	TGTGCCAGCAGTTTATCGGGTTCTGATGAGCAGTTCTTC
TRBV28	-	TRBJ2-5	-	CASSQLRRTQYF	TGTGCCAGCAGTCAGCTCCGAAGGACCCAGTACTTC
TRBV11-2	-	TRBJ2-1	TRBD2	CASSPLIAGLYNEQFF	TGTGCCAGCAGCCCGCTTATAGCGGGACTCTACAATGAGCAGTTCTTC
TRBV28	once	TRBJ2-7	-	CASSLSRSGAYEQYF	TGTGCCAGCAGTTTATCGCGGTCAGGGGCCTACGAGCAGTACTTC
TRBV5-6	-	TRBJ2-5	TRBD2	CASSPTAGEFGETQYF	TGTGCCAGCAGCCCTACTGCGGGAGAATTTGGTGAGACCCAGTACTTC
TRBV7-2	-	TRBJ2-1	TRBD1	CASSLGTGVLNEQFF	TGTGCCAGCAGCTTAGGGACAGGGGTTTTAAATGAGCAGTTCTTC
TRBV9	-	TRBJ1-5	-	CASSVPRDGSNQPQHF	TGTGCCAGCAGCGTACCCAGGGATGGAAGCAATCAGCCCCAGCATTTT
TRBV29-1	-	TRBJ2-1	-	CSAGGGSSYNEQFF	TGCAGCGCTGGGGGCGGGAGCTCCTACAATGAGCAGTTCTTC
TRBV5-1	-	TRBJ2-7	-	CASSPYPTNSYEQYF	TGCGCCAGCAGCCCATACCCGACAAACTCCTACGAGCAGTACTTC
TRBV4-2	-	TRBJ2-1	TRBD2	CASSQQAGTSGSRDEQFF	TGTGCCAGCAGCCAACAGGCTGGGACTAGCGGGAGTAGGGATGAGCAGTTCTTC
TRBV9	-	TRBJ2-1	TRBD2	CASSPDLAGYGEQFF	TGTGCCAGCAGCCCCGACCTAGCGGGATATGGTGAGCAGTTCTTC
TRBV5-1	-	TRBJ2-1	-	CASSLAVATTGEQFF	TGCGCCAGCAGCTTGGCGGTCGCTACAACAGGAGAGCAGTTCTTC
TRBV29-1	-	TRBJ2-1	TRBD2	CSVESLAGTYNEQFF	TGCAGCGTTGAATCCCTAGCGGGGACCTACAATGAGCAGTTCTTC
TRBV7-8	-	TRBJ2-3	TRBD2	CASSFLLAGRSTDTQYF	TGTGCCAGCAGCTTCCTATTAGCGGGTCGGAGCACAGATACGCAGTATTTT
TRBV9	-	TRBJ2-7	-	CASSVESRDEQYF	TGTGCCAGCAGCGTAGAATCAAGGGACGAGCAGTACTTC
TRBV16	-	TRBJ2-3	-	CASSQSVPGVLTDTQYF	TGTGCCAGCAGCCAATCCGTTCCGGGAGTGCTGACAGATACGCAGTATTTT
TRBV27	-	TRBJ2-2	-	CASSFGFIGELFF	TGTGCCAGCAGTTTCGGGTTCATCGGGGAGCTGTTTTTT
TRBV4-1	once	TRBJ2-7	-	CASSQEYRASYEQYF	TGCGCCAGCAGCCAAGAGTACAGGGCTTCCTACGAGCAGTACTTC
TRBV28	-	TRBJ2-1	TRBD1	CASSLGRGLQGRRNEQFF	TGTGCCAGCAGTTTAGGCCGGGGATTACAGGGGCGACGCAATGAGCAGTTCTTC
TRBV5-1	-	TRBJ2-1	TRBD2	CASSSRLAGGGNEQFF	TGCGCCAGCAGCTCAAGACTAGCGGGAGGTGGGAATGAGCAGTTCTTC
TRBV9	-	TRBJ2-1	-	CASSPRLRDEQFF	TGTGCCAGCAGCCCGAGGCTTAGGGATGAGCAGTTCTTC
TRBV18	-	TRBJ1-1	TRBD1	CASSPVRQGISNTEAFF	TGTGCCAGCTCACCCGTGAGACAGGGGATATCGAACACTGAAGCTTTCTTT
TRBV5-8	few	TRBJ1-4	-	CASSPEGGLSEKLFF	TGTGCCAGCAGCCCCGAGGGGGGGCTTAGTGAAAAACTGTTTTTT
TRBV10-3	-	TRBJ2-1	TRBD1	CAISQDRGVGNNEQFF	TGTGCCATCAGCCAAGACAGGGGGGTTGGGAACAATGAGCAGTTCTTC
TRBV18	-	TRBJ1-4	-	CASSPVRTGGVSEKLFF	TGTGCCAGCTCACCAGTTCGGACGGGGGGCGTCAGTGAAAAACTGTTTTTT
TRBV19	-	TRBJ2-7	-	CASSAHLGSYEQYF	TGTGCCAGTAGTGCCCATTTGGGCTCCTACGAGCAGTACTTC
TRBV29-1	-	TRBJ2-5	-	CSVGTGSYETQYF	TGCAGCGTGGGAACAGGGAGTTACGAGACCCAGTACTTC
TRBV27	-	TRBJ2-2	-	CASTHRSLNTGELFF	TGTGCCAGCACCCACCGGTCCCTGAACACCGGGGAGCTGTTTTTT
TRBV14	-	TRBJ2-1	TRBD1	CASSLTGASEQFF	TGTGCCAGCAGCCTGACAGGGGCGTCTGAGCAGTTCTTC
TRBV19	-	TRBJ1-2	-	CASSDSPPGHLPEGYTF	TGTGCCAGTAGTGACTCGCCACCGGGACACTTACCGGAGGGCTACACCTTC
TRBV2	-	TRBJ2-5	-	CATTGEETQYF	TGTGCCACGACTGGGGAAGAGACCCAGTACTTC
TRBV10-3	-	TRBJ1-2	TRBD1	CAISESERGTGDGYTF	TGTGCCATCAGTGAGTCCGAGCGGGGGACAGGGGATGGCTACACCTTC
TRBV5-6	-	TRBJ2-7	-	CASSPRDSTYEQYF	TGTGCCAGCAGCCCCCGGGACTCGACCTACGAGCAGTACTTC
TRBV20-1	-	TRBJ2-1	-	CSAILANEQFF	TGCAGTGCTATACTAGCAAATGAGCAGTTCTTC
TRBV18	-	TRBJ2-2	-	CASSPENRGELFF	TGTGCCAGCTCACCAGAAAACCGCGGGGAGCTGTTTTTT
TRBV28	-	TRBJ2-6	TRBD2	CASSLTTSAAGANVLTF	TGTGCCAGCAGTTTAACGACTAGCGCAGCTGGGGCCAACGTCCTGACTTTC
TRBV15	once	TRBJ1-5	-	CATSRGPAGTSSQPQHF	TGTGCCACCAGCAGAGGCCCCGCCGGGACATCTTCCCAGCCCCAGCATTTT
TRBV4-1	-	TRBJ2-1	-	CASSSTQPEQFF	TGCGCCAGCAGCTCAACTCAACCTGAGCAGTTCTTC
TRBV2	-	TRBJ1-2	-	CASNFLQGPLDGYTF	TGTGCCAGCAACTTTCTCCAGGGCCCCTTGGATGGCTACACCTTC
TRBV9	-	TRBJ1-5	-	CASSVEAGDYSNQPQHF	TGTGCCAGCAGCGTAGAGGCGGGGGATTATAGCAATCAGCCCCAGCATTTT
TRBV27	-	TRBJ2-1	TRBD2	CASSLGWTDTLGLAGVNEQFF	TGTGCCAGCAGTTTAGGGTGGACGGACACCCTGGGACTAGCGGGAGTCAATGAGCAGTTCTTC
TRBV7-8	-	TRBJ2-1	-	CASNTGLYNEQFF	TGTGCCAGCAATACGGGGTTATACAATGAGCAGTTCTTC
TRBV7-8	-	TRBJ2-2	-	CASSPRVGHWELFF	TGTGCCAGCAGCCCCAGGGTAGGGCACTGGGAGCTGTTTTTT
TRBV29-1	-	TRBJ2-7	TRBD2	CSVGGTSGRYEQYF	TGCAGCGTTGGGGGGACTAGCGGGAGGTACGAGCAGTACTTC
TRBV7-9	once	TRBJ1-5	-	CASSRRDDVDNQPQHF	TGTGCCAGCAGCCGCAGGGACGACGTAGACAATCAGCCCCAGCATTTT